Shown below are 17 T cell receptor beta chains from a single sample sequenced in a study of cytomegalovirus exposure and HLA in healthy donors. Here immunoSEQ multiplex PCR was the method, and the copy in TCRdb shows in-frame clones only, minus some. This table holds around 60,000 clones, 90% found once. The source material was PBMCs. The receptors come from a young man in good health and CMV-seronegative.

The rearrangement links TRBV7-9 to TRBJ1-2, with D perhaps matching TRBD1 (6 bases). V lost 0 bases and J lost 2, with 10 bases in between. The CDR3 contains 15 residues. Germline CDR1 and CDR2: SEHNR and FQNEAQ (reference sequence). CDR3: CASSLAGGQNYGYTF. CDR3 nucleotide sequence: TGTGCCAGCAGCTTAGCTGGCGGACAGAACTATGGCTACACCTTC.

The chain carries TRBV25-1 and TRBJ2-3; 8 nucleotides agree with TRBD2. The CDR3 has 15 amino acids. CDR1 and CDR2 from the germline V gene are MGHDK and SYGVNS. The V and J ends lost 5 bases and 3 bases, in that order; junction bases with no gene match: 7. The DNA for the CDR3 is TGTGCCAGCAGTACTCCCCCGGGGGGGACAGATACGCAGTATTTT. It is translated as CASSTPPGGTDTQYF.

The chain carries TRBV27 and TRBJ1-4; D gene ambiguous. Trimming removed 7 bases at V and 8 bases at J, with 14 bases between. Germline loops: CDR1 MNHEY, CDR2 SMNVEV (reference sequence). CDR3 length: 13 amino acids. In nucleotides, the CDR3 is TGTGCCAGCAAGCAGGCTCTTGGGGAAAAACTGTTTTTT. This sequence encodes CASKQALGEKLFF.

This clone was found once. This sequence joins TRBV7-2 and TRBJ2-1; TRBD2 agrees at 13 bases. The germline V gene encodes CDR1 SGHTA and CDR2 FQGNSA. The CDR3 length is 15 residues. Unmatched junction bases numbered 11, after V lost 5 bases and J lost 13 bases. CDR3: CASSPRTSGRGGQFF. CDR3 in DNA: TGTGCCAGCAGCCCCCGGACTAGCGGGAGAGGGGGCCAGTTCTTC. The variable domain in full, with the rest retrieved from reference TRBV7-2 and TRBJ2-1, is GAGVSQSPSNKVTEKGKDVELRCDPISGHTALYWYRQSLGQGLEFLIYFQGNSAPDKSGLPSDRFSAERTGGSVSTLTIQRTQQEDSAVYLCASSPRTSGRGGQFFGPGTRLTVL.

This chain joins TRBV19 and TRBJ1-1, with 10 bases matching TRBD1. The V gene end was trimmed by 1 base and the J gene end by 8 bases; junction bases not matched to a gene: 7. The CDR3 is 15 residues long. The germline V gene has CDR1 LNHDA and CDR2 SQIVND (reference sequence). The CDR3, as DNA: TGTGCCAGTAGTATAGGGGCCGGGACAGGGGCCGAAGCTTTCTTT. This sequence encodes CASSIGAGTGAEAFF.

Written as DNA, the CDR3 is TGTGCCAGTAGTACCTGGACCCAGGGGGCCTACACTGAAGCTTTCTTT. Protein sequence: CASSTWTQGAYTEAFF. The chain has TRBV19 and TRBJ1-1; TRBD1 matches 8 bases. Germline V lookup: CDR1 LNHDA, CDR2 SQIVND (reference sequence). With 4 bases clipped from V and 3 bases from J, the junction kept 10 bases outside the gene matches. The CDR3 consists of 16 residues.

The genes are TRBV19 and TRBJ1-1, with a possible D match to TRBD1 (6 bases). Trimming removed 5 bases from V and 0 bases from J, with 13 bases in between. This CDR3 spans 15 amino acids. Germline V gene data show CDR1 as LNHDA and CDR2 as SQIVND (reference sequence). DNA for the CDR3: TGTGCCAGTAGTTGGACAGTGTTCATGAACACTGAAGCTTTCTTT. This codes for CASSWTVFMNTEAFF. The variable domain in full, with the rest retrieved from reference TRBV19 and TRBJ1-1, is DGGITQSPKYLFRKEGQNVTLSCEQNLNHDAMYWYRQDPGQGLRLIYYSQIVNDFQKGDIAEGYSVSREKKESFPLTVTSAQKNPTAFYLCASSWTVFMNTEAFFGQGTRLTVV.

V gene TRBV2 combines with J gene TRBJ2-7; 8 bases are a match to TRBD2. CDR3 length: 16 residues. Germline V gene lookup returns CDR1 SNHLY and CDR2 FYNNEI. V lost 9 bases to trimming and J lost 5 bases; unmatched junction nucleotides: 18. The CDR3 is CASVGPGGPSVDEQYF. The CDR3 region has the DNA TGTGCCAGTGTGGGTCCGGGAGGGCCCTCAGTCGACGAGCAGTACTTC.

This sequence joins TRBV11-1 and TRBJ1-1; perhaps TRBD1 as D (6 bases). This CDR3 has 17 amino acids. V gave up 2 bases and J gave up 3 bases, with 19 bases separating them. Germline CDR1 reads SGHAT; CDR2 reads FQDESV (reference sequence). The CDR3 DNA reads TGTGCCAGCAGCTTAAGGCTGGGACAAGGTCTGGACACTGAAGCTTTCTTT. It codes for CASSLRLGQGLDTEAFF.

The CDR3 here is CAISQDRGEQYF. In DNA form, the CDR3 reads TGTGCCATCAGTCAGGACAGGGGCGAGCAGTACTTC. The V call is TRBV10-3, the J call TRBJ2-7; TRBD1 agrees at 9 bases. Trimming removed 5 bases from V and 6 bases from J; junction bases left unmatched: 2. Germline loops: CDR1 ENHRY, CDR2 SYGVKD. CDR3 size: 12 residues.

This clone has only a few counts. This rearrangement joins TRBV11-1 to TRBJ1-1; D might be TRBD1 (5 bases). Trimming took 1 base from V and 2 from J, leaving 8 bases between them. The germline gives CDR1 SGHAT, CDR2 FQDESV (reference sequence). The CDR3 spans 14 residues. The CDR3 DNA reads as TGTGCCAGCAGCTTAGGGGGGGTAAACACTGAAGCTTTCTTT. This sequence encodes CASSLGGVNTEAFF.

This clone occurred once. V and J are TRBV7-8 and TRBJ1-1; maybe TRBD1 (6 bases). The germline gives CDR1 SGHVS, CDR2 FQNEAQ. The CDR3 contains 14 residues. V was cut by 3 bases and J by 1 base, with 9 bases left in between. DNA of the CDR3: TGTGCCAGCAGCTTTAAGGGGGAGAACACTGAAGCTTTCTTT. Protein sequence: CASSFKGENTEAFF.

The chain recombines TRBV29-1 with TRBJ2-1, with TRBD1 identical over 9 bases. The V segment lost 5 bases and the J segment 1 base; nucleotides outside the gene matches: 3. The V gene's germline CDR1 is SQVTM and CDR2 ANQGSEA. This CDR3 comprises 14 residues. CDR3 in amino acids: CSVRTGESYNEQFF. CDR3 DNA sequence: TGCAGCGTTAGGACAGGGGAGTCCTACAATGAGCAGTTCTTC.

This chain connects TRBV7-6 to TRBJ1-5; TRBD1 might be the D (5 bases). The V gene's germline CDR1 is SGHVS and CDR2 FNYEAQ. This CDR3 is built from 14 residues. The V end lost 1 base, the J end lost 5 bases, and 9 bases lay between the germline ends. The CDR3 is CASSLVRGDQPQHF. The CDR3 coding sequence is TGTGCCAGCAGCTTAGTCCGGGGGGATCAGCCCCAGCATTTT.

The chain links TRBV7-9 to TRBJ2-2; no firm D call. This CDR3 region has 16 residues. V was clipped by 5 bases and J by 0 bases, with 13 bases between them. Germline V lookup: CDR1 SEHNR, CDR2 FQNEAQ (reference sequence). The CDR3 bases are TGTGCCAGCAGCCTATCAAAAGAGTCGAACACCGGGGAGCTGTTTTTT. Its protein is CASSLSKESNTGELFF.

J is TRBJ2-1 and V is TRBV14, with 7 positions matching TRBD2. The CDR3 loop spans 14 amino acids. CDR1 and CDR2 (germline): SGHDN, FVKESK. J gave up 8 bases and V 4 bases, and 8 bases lay outside the gene matches. The CDR3 spells CASSLTSAADEQFF. In DNA, the CDR3 is TGTGCCAGCAGCCTAACTAGCGCGGCGGATGAGCAGTTCTTC.

In this sample, this clone turned up once. The rearrangement uses TRBV29-1 and TRBJ2-2; 8 bases match TRBD2. With 3 bases clipped from V and 1 base from J, the junction kept 4 bases outside the gene matches. In germline, CDR1 is SQVTM, CDR2 ANQGSEA. This CDR3 has 15 amino acids. This CDR3 is CSVDRREENTGELFF. The CDR3 DNA reads TGCAGCGTTGATCGGCGGGAGGAGAACACCGGGGAGCTGTTTTTT.